The clone carrying this TCR beta chain was seen at least ten times. The antigen remains undetermined. Trimming left V 6 bases short and J 10 bases short, with 13 bases between. The CDR3 spans 13 residues. Germline-derived CDR1 and CDR2 are MGHDK and SYGVNS. This sample is drawn from a study of neurological immune-mediated disorders. Synthesis of cDNA used 5'RACE (with 10-nucleotide random UMIs). Every sequencing run gave over 190 million TCR-beta sequences, taken from 15-18 subjects. TCRdb passed the 5' RACE reads through MiXCR, listing each CDR3 protein once. The sample carries around 40,000 distinct CDR3 sequences, approximately 12% recorded once. The unsorted libraries were made from 2 million PBMCs kept at -80 C. Study-wide results and caveats: Because no CDR3 amino acid sequences were shared across subjects by expanded clones, private repertoires were suggested in all groups.

This sequence was found in a female donor in good health. The rearrangement joins TRBV25-1 to TRBJ1-6; maybe TRBD1 (5 bases). Sequenced: PBMCs. CDR3 nucleotide sequence: TGTGCCAGCAGGCCCAGGGCCCAATCACCCCTCCACTTT. As protein: CASRPRAQSPLHF. The full variable domain, in which reference TRBV25-1 and TRBJ1-6 provide the parts outside the CDR3, is EADIYQTPRYLVIGTGKKITLECSQTMGHDKMYWYQQDPGMELHLIHYSYGVNSTEKGDLSSESTVSRIRTEHFPLTLESARPSHTSQYLCASRPRAQSPLHFGNGTRLTVT.